Listed here are 23 T cell receptor beta chains from one sample, sequenced in a study of human T cells and chemical hapten exposure. The time point: patch test 2, 6 weeks after DPC sensitization. Treatment denoted: therapeutic diphenylcyclopropenone sensitization with weekly scalp DPC. TCRdb reanalysed the RACE reads using MiXCR and keeps one entry per CDR3 protein. This table has roughly 100,000 distinct CDR3 sequences, approximately 9.3% appearing once. The sequenced sample was whole blood, obtained in connection with sensitization to the hapten diphenylcyclopropenone (DPC). Receptors originate from a woman in her thirties or forties with alopecia areata. Some clones in this sample may be carry-over from other donors' samples.

The rearrangement uses TRBV29-1 and TRBJ2-3; D perhaps matches TRBD1 (6 bases). The CDR3 sequence is 14 residues long. The V gene lost 7 bases and the J gene lost 1 base, with 15 bases spanning the gap. Germline V CDR1 and CDR2: SQVTM, ANQGSEA. The CDR3 protein is CSGDGGPGTDTQYF. The CDR3 DNA sequence: TGCAGCGGTGATGGGGGCCCGGGCACAGATACGCAGTATTTT.

This clonotype has at least ten counts. The chain carries TRBV12-3 or TRBV12-4 and TRBJ2-1, with 8 bases fitting TRBD1. The CDR3 length is 14 residues. Losses at the gene ends were 6 bases for V and 4 bases for J; bases not matched to a gene: 5. Here the CDR3 DNA reads TGTGCCAGCAGGGGACAGGAGTCATACAATGAGCAGTTCTTC. Its translation: CASRGQESYNEQFF.

This clonotype was seen more than once but under ten times. This chain connects TRBV7-6 to TRBJ2-7; 9 bases line up with TRBD2. Per germline, CDR1 SGHVS and CDR2 FNYEAQ. The CDR3 consists of 14 residues. The trim removed 5 bases at V and 5 bases at J, leaving 7 bases unmatched. The CDR3, as DNA: TGTGCCAGCAGCGGGGGACTAGCCCCGAACGAGCAGTACTTC. Protein product: CASSGGLAPNEQYF.

This clonotype has only a few counts. The chain uses TRBV3-1 and TRBJ1-5; D is unclear. The germline V gene encodes CDR1 LGHDT and CDR2 YNNKEL (reference sequence). V was trimmed by 1 base and J by 0 bases, leaving 13 bases between them. This CDR3 spans 17 amino acids. This chain's CDR3 is CASSQGRGTDSNQPQHF. Written as DNA, the CDR3 is TGTGCCAGCAGCCAAGGGCGGGGTACGGATAGCAATCAGCCCCAGCATTTT.

This chain links TRBV29-1 with TRBJ1-5; D is uncertain. This CDR3 spans 13 amino acids. V was trimmed by 6 bases and J by 1 base, leaving 10 bases between them. Germline CDR1 reads SQVTM; CDR2 reads ANQGSEA. This CDR3 reads CSVAEASNQPQHF. DNA of the CDR3: TGCAGCGTCGCAGAGGCAAGCAATCAGCCCCAGCATTTT.

V gene TRBV12-3 or TRBV12-4 combines with J gene TRBJ1-6; no clear D gene. V lost 1 base and J lost 9, with 7 bases in between. This CDR3 region has 13 residues. The DNA of the CDR3 is TGTGCCAGCAGTTTAGAGACCCGTTCACCCCTCCACTTT. This codes for CASSLETRSPLHF.

The rearrangement links TRBV28 to TRBJ2-1; 10 bases match TRBD1. The CDR3 totals 13 residues. Per germline, CDR1 MDHEN and CDR2 SYDVKM. V was pared by 6 bases and J by 4 bases, with 0 bases of the junction left unmatched. This CDR3 reads CASRGQGYNEQFF. In DNA form, the CDR3 reads TGTGCCAGCAGGGGACAGGGGTACAATGAGCAGTTCTTC.

This clonotype has more than one count but fewer than ten. The chain recombines TRBV12-3 or TRBV12-4 with TRBJ2-3; D unresolved. V was clipped by 3 bases and J by 1 base, with 5 bases between them. The CDR3 runs to 13 residues. The CDR3: CASSFPGTDTQYF. The DNA for the CDR3 is TGTGCCAGCAGTTTCCCCGGCACAGATACGCAGTATTTT.

This clonotype was detected only a few times. The genes are TRBV10-3 and TRBJ2-7; D possibly corresponds to TRBD2 (5 bases). CDR3 size: 14 residues. V dropped 9 bases and J dropped 3 bases, with 18 bases sitting between them. Germline CDR1 reads ENHRY; CDR2 reads SYGVKD. CDR3 protein: CAIAREGYIYEQYF. In nucleotides, the CDR3 is TGTGCCATAGCGCGTGAGGGATATATCTACGAGCAGTACTTC.

The CDR3 region is CASSPFVQGANGYTF. The CDR3 DNA sequence: TGCGCCAGCAGCCCCTTTGTACAGGGGGCGAATGGCTACACCTTC. The rearrangement uses TRBV4-3 and TRBJ1-2; the match to TRBD1 covers 9 bases. CDR3 size: 15 residues. Germline loops: CDR1 LGHNA, CDR2 YSLEER. J lost 6 bases, V lost 4 bases, and 9 bases had no gene match.

The chain links TRBV28 to TRBJ1-3; 9 bases line up with TRBD1. Germline V gives CDR1 MDHEN, CDR2 SYDVKM. The CDR3 is 15 amino acids. The V segment lost 5 bases and the J segment 5 bases; nucleotides outside the gene matches: 7. The CDR3 DNA follows: TGTGCCAGCAGTGCCGCTGGACAGGGGAGAAACACCATATATTTT. Protein product: CASSAAGQGRNTIYF.

The chain uses TRBV29-1 and TRBJ1-1; tentatively, D is TRBD1 (6 bases). This CDR3 is 12 amino acids long. Deletions cut 7 bases from V and 1 base from J, with 10 bases between. The germline gives CDR1 SQVTM, CDR2 ANQGSEA. In nucleotides, the CDR3 is TGCAGCGCCGGACAGAAGAACACTGAAGCTTTCTTT. This sequence encodes CSAGQKNTEAFF.

This clonotype was seen ten or more times. The chain carries TRBV7-2 and TRBJ2-2; TRBD1 might be the D (5 bases). Germline CDR1 SGHTA, CDR2 FQGNSA. The CDR3 length is 13 residues. Trimming removed 5 bases from V and 6 bases from J, with 10 bases in between. The CDR3 sequence: CASSPLGPGELFF. The CDR3, as DNA: TGTGCCAGCAGCCCGTTGGGGCCCGGGGAGCTGTTTTTT.

V is TRBV12-3 or TRBV12-4 and J is TRBJ2-5; 12 bases are shared with TRBD2. The CDR3 spans 19 residues. The V segment lost 6 bases and the J segment 5 bases; nucleotides outside the gene matches: 19. The CDR3 bases are TGTGCCAGCAGACCAACCCCCCTACTAGCGGGAGGTTCAGAGGAGACCCAGTACTTC. Translation gives CASRPTPLLAGGSEETQYF.

This clonotype was picked up a small number of times. CDR3 loop: CASNQGPIQETQYF. CDR3 DNA: TGTGCCAGCAACCAGGGACCCATACAAGAGACCCAGTACTTC. The chain is built from TRBV7-8 and TRBJ2-5; possibly TRBD1 or TRBD2 for D (5 bases each). Trimming removed 7 bases from V and 2 bases from J, with 14 bases in between. Germline V lookup: CDR1 SGHVS, CDR2 FQNEAQ. This CDR3 is 14 amino acids long.

This clonotype was counted a few times. The gene calls are TRBV7-6 and TRBJ2-3, with D perhaps TRBD1 (5 bases). Germline assignment: CDR1 SGHVS and CDR2 FNYEAQ. This CDR3 is built from 13 residues. Trimming removed 1 base at V and 4 bases at J, with 6 bases between. CDR3 sequence: CASSLGGPDTQYF. Written as DNA, the CDR3 is TGTGCCAGCAGCTTAGGGGGCCCAGATACGCAGTATTTT.

This chain connects TRBV28 to TRBJ2-7; D not certain. The germline gives CDR1 MDHEN, CDR2 SYDVKM. Trimming took off 7 bases at V and 4 bases at J, with 14 bases between the two ends. The CDR3 length is 13 residues. The CDR3 DNA reads TGTGCCAGCACCAAGGACGGCCCGTACGAGCAGTACTTC. Protein sequence: CASTKDGPYEQYF. Drawing the rest from reference TRBV28 and TRBJ2-7, the complete variable domain is DVKVTQSSRYLVKRTGEKVFLECVQDMDHENMFWYRQDPGLGLRLIYFSYDVKMKEKGDIPEGYSVSREKKERFSLILESASTNQTSMYLCASTKDGPYEQYFGPGTRLTVT.

This clonotype was seen repeatedly, ten times or more. The rearrangement uses TRBV19 and TRBJ2-3; tentative D call: TRBD2 (5 bases). Per the germline V gene, CDR1 is LNHDA and CDR2 is SQIVND (reference sequence). Trimming took 3 bases from V and 5 from J, leaving 6 bases between them. The CDR3 spans 12 residues. CDR3 loop: CASSIGGDTQYF. The CDR3 nucleotides read TGTGCCAGTAGTATCGGAGGAGATACGCAGTATTTT.

This clonotype was counted only a few times. V gene TRBV7-2 combines with J gene TRBJ2-1; D not resolved. The ends were cut back, 5 bases at V and 3 bases at J, with 5 bases in the middle. The CDR3 is made up of 12 amino acids. The germline CDR1 and CDR2 sequences are SGHTA and FQGNSA. The CDR3 is CASSPYYNEQFF. The CDR3 DNA follows: TGTGCCAGCAGCCCTTACTACAATGAGCAGTTCTTC.

The rearrangement uses TRBV10-3 and TRBJ1-6, with D perhaps TRBD1 (5 bases). CDR1 is ENHRY and CDR2 is SYGVKD in the germline V gene. CDR3 size: 15 residues. With 0 bases removed from V and 11 bases from J, the gap between germline ends came to 14 bases. The DNA for the CDR3 is TGTGCCATCAGTGAGTCACTCCCGAGGGGTCCACCCCTCCACTTT. It encodes CAISESLPRGPPLHF.

This clonotype has a handful of counts. This chain links TRBV20-1 with TRBJ1-2; tentatively, D is TRBD1 (6 bases). The V and J ends lost 0 bases and 4 bases respectively, with 33 bases between them. Germline-derived CDR1 and CDR2 are DFQATT and SNEGSKA (reference sequence). CDR3 size: 21 residues. The CDR3 here is CSARDPMVDRRYGKSLYGYTF. The CDR3, as DNA: TGCAGTGCTAGAGACCCGATGGTGGACAGACGATATGGGAAATCCCTCTATGGCTACACCTTC.

At least ten counts were recorded for this clonotype. V is TRBV5-5 and J is TRBJ1-5; D possibly corresponds to TRBD1 (6 bases). Trimming stripped 0 bases from V and 6 bases from J, with 10 bases between. Per germline, CDR1 SGHKS and CDR2 YYEKEE (reference sequence). CDR3 length equals 14 residues. The CDR3 DNA is TGTGCCAGCAGCTTGGGGGGGCTGGTTCAGCCCCAGCATTTT. It is translated as CASSLGGLVQPQHF.

There are a few counts of this clonotype. As DNA, the CDR3 is TGTGCCAGTATGGCAACGCCCTACGAGCAGTACTTC. It specifies CASMATPYEQYF. V is TRBV19 and J is TRBJ2-7; D not resolved. Germline values: CDR1 LNHDA, CDR2 SQIVND (reference sequence). The V gene lost 7 bases and the J gene lost 2 bases, with 9 bases spanning the gap. The length of the CDR3 is 12 residues.